The 21 T cell receptor beta chains below come from one sample, sequenced in a study of shared clonotypes between healthy human individuals (dated by TCRdb to about 2020). Library preparation was by the immunoSEQ multiplex PCR assay. Held by TCRdb, this immuneACCESS table contains in-frame sequences only and omits some clones. Under half of the omission traces to an unresolved V gene where checked; the cause of the rest is unknown. This sample is represented by over 2 million clones; 85% to 95% of them were singletons. In total, the top ten clones hold 0.13% of the sample. The specimen was naive CD4+ T cells sorted from blood. The sample's cell subset or site label is to be understood as: CD45RA+ positively selected. The receptor set was obtained from a man aged 18 to 30 in good health.

The chain recombines TRBV4-1 with TRBJ2-2, with D maybe TRBD1 (5 bases). The CDR3 is made up of 16 amino acids. Germline loops: CDR1 MGHRA, CDR2 YSYEKL. V lost 4 bases, J lost 4 bases, and 16 bases lay in between. CDR3 sequence (DNA): TGCGCCAGCAGCCTTAGGGCAGGGTCTCCCACCGGGGAGCTGTTTTTT. Translating gives CASSLRAGSPTGELFF.

CDR3 residues: CSAPGGGNYGYTF. The CDR3 region has the DNA TGCAGCGCTCCAGGAGGAGGGAACTATGGCTACACCTTC. The chain links TRBV29-1 to TRBJ1-2; no firm D call. V lost 7 bases to trimming and J lost 2 bases, with 14 bases between them. In germline, CDR1 is SQVTM, CDR2 ANQGSEA. The CDR3 extends over 13 amino acids.

The rearrangement joins TRBV5-1 to TRBJ1-5; D remains ambiguous. CDR3 length equals 14 residues. V lost 5 bases and J 9 bases, leaving 18 bases between the germline ends. Germline lookup yields CDR1 SGHRS and CDR2 YFSETQ. DNA of the CDR3: TGCGCCAGCAGGGCCGGGCCGGAGGTCTGGCCCCAGCATTTT. It yields the protein CASRAGPEVWPQHF.

The V and J genes are TRBV6-5 and TRBJ2-3; no reliable D call. Germline V CDR1 and CDR2: MNHEY, SVGAGI. V was cut by 6 bases and J by 10 bases, with 14 bases left in between. The CDR3 is made up of 12 amino acids. This CDR3 reads CASRGSKSAQYF. The DNA of the CDR3 is TGTGCCAGCAGGGGCTCTAAATCGGCGCAGTATTTT.

The J gene is TRBJ1-4, the V gene TRBV7-9, with D hard to call. V lost 1 base to trimming and J lost 6 bases, with 9 bases between them. Germline CDR1 SEHNR, CDR2 FQNEAQ (reference sequence). This CDR3 is built from 14 residues. The CDR3 here is CASSLVGFDEKLFF. For the CDR3, the DNA is TGTGCCAGCAGCTTAGTAGGGTTCGATGAAAAACTGTTTTTT.

The chain uses TRBV27 and TRBJ1-5; D not certain. The CDR3 is 14 amino acids. Trimming pared 4 bases from V and 0 bases from J, leaving 7 bases between. Germline-derived CDR1 and CDR2 are MNHEY and SMNVEV (reference sequence). The CDR3 protein is CASSSYYSNQPQHF. The CDR3, as DNA: TGTGCCAGCAGTTCCTACTATAGCAATCAGCCCCAGCATTTT.

The CDR3 here is CASCPDSGEKLFF. For the CDR3, the DNA is TGTGCCAGCTGTCCGGACAGCGGGGAAAAACTGTTTTTT. This rearrangement joins TRBV18 to TRBJ1-4; tentatively, D is TRBD1 (6 bases). This CDR3 comprises 13 residues. Germline V gene lookup returns CDR1 KGHSH and CDR2 LQKENI. V lost 7 bases and J 8 bases, leaving 14 bases between the germline ends. The full variable domain, completed using reference TRBV18 and TRBJ1-4, is NAGVMQNPRHLVRRRGQEARLRCSPMKGHSHVYWYRQLPEEGLKFMVYLQKENIIDESGMPKERFSAEFPKEGPSILRIQQVVRGDSAAYFCASCPDSGEKLFFGSGTQLSVL.

The V call is TRBV5-4, the J call TRBJ2-1, with D possibly being TRBD1 (6 bases). Germline CDR1 reads SGHNT; CDR2 reads YYREEE (reference sequence). Trimming stripped 0 bases from V and 7 bases from J, with 17 bases between. This CDR3 region has 16 residues. For the CDR3, the DNA is TGTGCCAGCAGCTTGGATTCAGGGGTAAGAGTAAATGAGCAGTTCTTC. As protein: CASSLDSGVRVNEQFF. The full variable domain, in which reference TRBV5-4 and TRBJ2-1 provide the parts outside the CDR3, is ETGVTQSPTHLIKTRGQQVTLRCSSQSGHNTVSWYQQALGQGPQFIFQYYREEENGRGNFPPRFSGLQFPNYSSELNVNALELDDSALYLCASSLDSGVRVNEQFFGPGTRLTVL.

The rearrangement links TRBV4-3 to TRBJ1-5; D gene ambiguous. The CDR3 extends over 15 amino acids. Trimming took off 0 bases at V and 4 bases at J, with 10 bases between the two ends. Germline CDR1 is LGHNA and CDR2 is YSLEER. Here the CDR3 DNA reads TGCGCCAGCAGCCAAGAGCCGCGGGAAAATCAGCCCCAGCATTTT. The encoded protein is CASSQEPRENQPQHF.

V gene TRBV30 combines with J gene TRBJ2-3; 7 bases line up with TRBD2. Unmatched junction bases numbered 8, after V lost 0 bases and J lost 2 bases. This CDR3 region has 16 residues. Germline V lookup: CDR1 GTSNPN, CDR2 SVGIG (reference sequence). The DNA of the CDR3 is TGTGCCTGGAGTGTACCCGCCGGGGGGAACACAGATACGCAGTATTTT. Its translation is CAWSVPAGGNTDTQYF.

The chain carries TRBV27 and TRBJ2-7, with D perhaps TRBD1 (7 bases). This CDR3 has 16 residues. CDR1 is MNHEY and CDR2 is SMNVEV in the germline V gene (reference sequence). V lost 2 bases to trimming and J lost 5 bases, with 19 bases between them. DNA for the CDR3: TGTGCCAGCAGTTTAGCGTCGCAGGGGGGTTTCCACGAGCAGTACTTC. Protein sequence: CASSLASQGGFHEQYF.

The rearrangement uses TRBV25-1 and TRBJ2-7; 7 bases are shared with TRBD2. V was clipped by 6 bases and J by 5 bases; unmatched bases: 10. In germline, CDR1 is MGHDK, CDR2 SYGVNS. CDR3 size: 14 residues. CDR3 coding DNA: TGTGCCAGCAGCCCCGGGGCGGGGGTTCACGAGCAGTACTTC. Protein product: CASSPGAGVHEQYF.

The chain employs TRBV7-2 and TRBJ1-6; no clear D. Germline V gene data show CDR1 as SGHTA and CDR2 as FQGNSA. CDR3 length: 11 amino acids. Trimming pared 2 bases from V and 11 bases from J, leaving 4 bases between. Here the CDR3 reads CASSLYPPLHF. DNA of the CDR3: TGTGCCAGCAGCTTATATCCACCCCTCCACTTT.

The CDR3 reads CAWSETGPGEQFF. As DNA, the CDR3 is TGTGCCTGGAGTGAAACTGGACCTGGTGAGCAGTTCTTC. This chain links TRBV30 with TRBJ2-1, with no clear D. CDR1 and CDR2 (germline): GTSNPN, SVGIG (reference sequence). V lost 1 base and J 9 bases, leaving 13 bases between the germline ends. This CDR3 contains 13 residues.

The CDR3 sequence: CAISEEGPWVQYF. The CDR3 nucleotides read TGTGCCATCAGTGAGGAGGGACCGTGGGTGCAGTACTTC. The chain is built from TRBV10-3 and TRBJ2-7; perhaps D is TRBD1 or TRBD2 (5 bases each). CDR3 length: 13 amino acids. The V gene's germline CDR1 is ENHRY and CDR2 SYGVKD. The V and J ends lost 2 bases and 9 bases respectively, with 14 bases between them.

The CDR3 is CAWTLTGTARVVPLHF. CDR3 DNA sequence: TGTGCCTGGACCCTCACCGGGACGGCTAGAGTTGTGCCCCTCCACTTT. The chain couples TRBV30 to TRBJ1-6, with D perhaps matching TRBD1 (5 bases). Trimming pared 4 bases from V and 13 bases from J, leaving 26 bases between. This CDR3 region has 16 residues. Germline V gene data show CDR1 as GTSNPN and CDR2 as SVGIG (reference sequence).

The genes are TRBV10-3 and TRBJ2-6, with TRBD1 identical over 10 bases. Losses at the gene ends were 3 bases for V and 1 base for J; bases not matched to a gene: 18. The CDR3 runs to 22 residues. The germline V gene has CDR1 ENHRY and CDR2 SYGVKD. In nucleotides, the CDR3 is TGTGCCATCAGTGAATATCGGGGACAGGGGTTTTATTTAGGATCTGGGGCCAACGTCCTGACTTTC. This gives the protein CAISEYRGQGFYLGSGANVLTF.

V and J are TRBV5-1 and TRBJ2-1; TRBD2 matches 8 bases. Trimming at V came to 4 bases and at J to 0 bases, leaving 3 bases not matched to a gene. The CDR3 consists of 15 residues. Germline V gene sequence: CDR1 SGHRS, CDR2 YFSETQ. CDR3 loop: CASSPGTSSYNEQFF. The CDR3 region has the DNA TGCGCCAGCAGCCCCGGGACTAGCTCCTACAATGAGCAGTTCTTC.

Only a few counts were recorded for this clone. The chain is built from TRBV7-9 and TRBJ1-1, with TRBD1 identical over 8 bases. Trimming cost V 5 bases and J 3 bases; bases outside gene matches: 8. The length of the CDR3 is 15 residues. Germline V lookup: CDR1 SEHNR, CDR2 FQNEAQ (reference sequence). The CDR3 DNA sequence: TGTGCCAGCAGCGCTCCGGACAGGGCGGACACTGAAGCTTTCTTT. Protein: CASSAPDRADTEAFF.

The V gene is TRBV5-4, the J gene TRBJ2-3; 11 bases match TRBD2. Germline V gene lookup returns CDR1 SGHNT and CDR2 YYREEE (reference sequence). This CDR3 region has 17 residues. With 0 bases clipped from V and 0 bases from J, the junction kept 3 bases outside the gene matches. This CDR3 is CASSLVTSGVSTDTQYF. In DNA, the CDR3 is TGTGCCAGCAGCTTGGTGACTAGCGGGGTTAGCACAGATACGCAGTATTTT.

The chain has TRBV30 and TRBJ1-6; the match to TRBD1 covers 7 bases. Germline values: CDR1 GTSNPN, CDR2 SVGIG (reference sequence). The CDR3 is 16 residues long. V shed 4 bases, J shed 8 bases, and the junction held 14 bases outside the gene matches. CDR3 loop: CAWTPPTGRVDSPLHF. The DNA for the CDR3 is TGTGCCTGGACCCCTCCGACAGGGAGAGTTGATTCACCCCTCCACTTT. Full variable domain (outside the CDR3, taken from reference TRBV30 and TRBJ1-6): SQTIHQWPATLVQPVGSPLSLECTVEGTSNPNLYWYRQAAGRGLQLLFYSVGIGQISSEVPQNLSASRPQDRQFILSSKKLLLSDSGFYLCAWTPPTGRVDSPLHFGNGTRLTVT.